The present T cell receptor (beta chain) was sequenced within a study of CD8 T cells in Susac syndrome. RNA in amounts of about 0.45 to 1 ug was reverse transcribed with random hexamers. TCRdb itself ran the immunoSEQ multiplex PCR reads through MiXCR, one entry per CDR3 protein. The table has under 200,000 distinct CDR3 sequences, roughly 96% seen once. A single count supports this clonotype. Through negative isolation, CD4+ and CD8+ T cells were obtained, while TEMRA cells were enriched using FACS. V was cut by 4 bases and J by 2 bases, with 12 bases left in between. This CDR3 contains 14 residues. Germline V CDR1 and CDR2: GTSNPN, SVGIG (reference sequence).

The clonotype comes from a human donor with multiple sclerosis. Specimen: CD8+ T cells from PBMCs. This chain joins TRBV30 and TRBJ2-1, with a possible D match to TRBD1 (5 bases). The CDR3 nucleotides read TGTGCCTGGATAGGATTACAGGCCTACAATGAGCAGTTCTTC. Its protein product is CAWIGLQAYNEQFF.